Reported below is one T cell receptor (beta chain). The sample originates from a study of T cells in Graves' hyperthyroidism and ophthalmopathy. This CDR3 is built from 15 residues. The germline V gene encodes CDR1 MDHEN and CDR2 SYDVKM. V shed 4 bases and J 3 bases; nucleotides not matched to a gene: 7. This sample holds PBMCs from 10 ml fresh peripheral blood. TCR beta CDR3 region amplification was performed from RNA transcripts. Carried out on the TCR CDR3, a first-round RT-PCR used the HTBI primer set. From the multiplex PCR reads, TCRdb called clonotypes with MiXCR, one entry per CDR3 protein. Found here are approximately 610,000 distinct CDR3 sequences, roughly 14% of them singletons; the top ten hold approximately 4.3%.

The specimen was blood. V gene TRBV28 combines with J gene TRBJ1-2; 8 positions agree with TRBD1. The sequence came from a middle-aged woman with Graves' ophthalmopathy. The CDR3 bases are TGTGCCAGCAGTTGGCCCGGACAGGGTTACTATGGCTACACCTTC. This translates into CASSWPGQGYYGYTF.